The 23 T cell receptor beta chains below come from one sample, sequenced in a study of CD8+CD57+ T cells in acquired aplastic anemia (dated by TCRdb to the late 2010s). Instrument on record: Illumina HiSeq 2000. Genomic DNA served as template for TCR beta VDJ combination and CDR3 sequence profiling. TCRdb passed the public sequencing reads through fastp at Q25 and MiXCR, retaining productive beta sequences. Here each entry gathers all rows of one CDR3 protein and keeps the most common genes and DNA. The sample contains over 150,000 distinct CDR3 sequences, roughly three fifths of them found a single time. The ten largest account for about two fifths of the sample. Patients chosen for sequencing had shown expansion of CD8+CD57+ cells by flow cytometry. The sequenced material came from sorted CD4+, CD8+, or CD8+CD57+ T cells (not recorded which) from PBMCs. The source of these receptors is a human donor with aplastic anemia.

The chain couples TRBV19 to TRBJ2-7; 13 bases align to TRBD2. Germline V CDR1 and CDR2: LNHDA, SQIVND (reference sequence). Trimming at V came to 5 bases and at J to 6 bases, leaving 7 bases not matched to a gene. The CDR3 runs 15 residues. The DNA for the CDR3 is TGTGCCAGTAGTGCCGGGACTAGCGGGACCCGCGAGCAGTACTTC. It translates to CASSAGTSGTREQYF.

This clonotype was seen a few times. The chain uses TRBV15 and TRBJ2-1; the D is unclear. The CDR3 has 13 amino acids. Germline values: CDR1 LNHNV, CDR2 YYDKDF (reference sequence). The V end was cut by 2 bases, the J end by 10 bases, with 12 bases between. The DNA for the CDR3 is TGTGCCACCAGCAGATTTCGTGGTGGAGAGCAGTTCTTC. This translates into CATSRFRGGEQFF.

This clonotype was recorded at least ten times. The rearrangement links TRBV9 to TRBJ2-1, with D unclear. The V end lost 0 bases, the J end lost 3 bases, and 10 bases lay between the germline ends. This CDR3 is 15 amino acids long. CDR1 SGDLS and CDR2 YYNGEE come from the germline V gene. CDR3 sequence (DNA): TGTGCCAGCAGCGTAGGTGGTAGCCACTACAATGAGCAGTTCTTC. This encodes CASSVGGSHYNEQFF.

This clonotype occurred a few times. This chain uses TRBV10-3 with TRBJ2-7, with D possibly matching TRBD1 (8 bases). This CDR3 comprises 15 residues. Germline lookup yields CDR1 ENHRY and CDR2 SYGVKD. Trimming took off 0 bases at V and 5 bases at J, with 14 bases between the two ends. CDR3 sequence (DNA): TGTGCCATCAGTGAGTCTGGTACAGGGGGGGACGAGCAGTACTTC. Protein sequence: CAISESGTGGDEQYF.

V and J are TRBV6-6 and TRBJ1-5; D is unclear. The CDR3 runs to 14 residues. The V end lost 0 bases, the J end lost 0 bases, and 3 bases lay between the germline ends. CDR1 MNHNY and CDR2 SVGAGI come from the germline V gene (reference sequence). The CDR3: CASSYSTSNQPQHF. The CDR3 coding sequence is TGTGCCAGCAGTTACTCGACTAGCAATCAGCCCCAGCATTTT.

This chain connects TRBV7-9 to TRBJ2-1, with TRBD2 identical over 11 bases. Germline trimming cut 0 bases from V and 2 bases from J; bases unmatched to any gene: 3. This CDR3 is 17 amino acids long. Germline CDR1 is SEHNR and CDR2 is FQNEAQ (reference sequence). The CDR3 DNA reads TGTGCCAGCAGCTTAGCGCAGGGACTAGCGGCCTACAATGAGCAGTTCTTC. Its protein product is CASSLAQGLAAYNEQFF.

This clonotype was picked up a small number of times. This sequence joins TRBV29-1 and TRBJ2-7; D may be TRBD1 or TRBD2 (5 bases each). CDR1 SQVTM and CDR2 ANQGSEA come from the germline V gene. Trimming cost V 1 base and J 3 bases, with 13 bases left between them. The CDR3 contains 14 residues. The CDR3 nucleotides read TGCAGCGTTGAAGGTGTGCCGGGGCTCTACGAGCAGTACTTC. Its protein product is CSVEGVPGLYEQYF.

Details on this clonotype: An end of the junction does not agree with germline; a read error may underlie this. The chain has TRBV7-9 and TRBJ2-6; 10 nucleotides agree with TRBD2. Germline V gene lookup returns CDR1 SEHNR and CDR2 FQNEAQ (reference sequence). The CDR3 consists of 13 residues. CDR3 bases: TGTGCCGGCAGCGCGGGACTAGCGACGAGACTGACTTTC. It translates to CAGSAGLATRLTF.

This clonotype came up a few times. The V call is TRBV29-1, the J call TRBJ1-1, with TRBD1 matching 8 bases. The J segment lost 1 base and the V segment lost 4 bases, leaving 2 bases of the junction unmatched. Germline assignment: CDR1 SQVTM and CDR2 ANQGSEA. The CDR3 has 13 amino acids. For the CDR3, the DNA is TGCAGCGTTGCTGGACAGGGGAACACTGAAGCTTTCTTT. It encodes CSVAGQGNTEAFF.

In its sample, this clonotype was seen a few times. V gene TRBV7-3 combines with J gene TRBJ2-1; TRBD2 matches at 8 bases. Germline V lookup: CDR1 SGHTA, CDR2 FQGTGA. The CDR3 sequence is 16 residues long. V dropped 4 bases and J dropped 8; count of bases not matched to a gene: 13. CDR3 in amino acids: CASSWIGTSRGHEQFF. The CDR3 DNA follows: TGTGCCAGCAGCTGGATCGGGACTAGTCGTGGTCATGAGCAGTTCTTC. Full variable domain (rest looked up from reference TRBV7-3 and TRBJ2-1): GAGVSQTPSNKVTEKGKYVELRCDPISGHTALYWYRQSLGQGPEFLIYFQGTGAADDSGLPNDRFFAVRPEGSVSTLKIQRTERGDSAVYLCASSWIGTSRGHEQFFGPGTRLTVL.

The gene calls are TRBV15 and TRBJ2-2; the D is unclear. CDR1 is LNHNV and CDR2 is YYDKDF in the germline V gene (reference sequence). This CDR3 spans 13 amino acids. Deletions cut 8 bases from V and 4 bases from J, with 11 bases between. CDR3 DNA sequence: TGTGCCACCGACGGAGACTTCACCGGGGAGCTGTTTTTT. As protein: CATDGDFTGELFF.

This clonotype was detected once. This chain links TRBV20-1 with TRBJ1-2, with 10 bases that match TRBD1. The CDR3 is made up of 16 amino acids. Per germline, CDR1 DFQATT and CDR2 SNEGSKA (reference sequence). V was clipped by 5 bases and J by 7 bases; unmatched bases: 16. The CDR3 DNA is TGCAGTGCTCCCTATTCCGTTTCCCGGGACAGGGGTGGCTACACCTTC. Amino acid sequence: CSAPYSVSRDRGGYTF.

J is TRBJ2-1 and V is TRBV12-3 or TRBV12-4; the match to TRBD2 covers 14 bases. V shed 6 bases and J 7 bases; nucleotides not matched to a gene: 8. CDR3 length: 16 residues. CDR3 loop: CASSSGTSGSGNEQFF. CDR3 nucleotides: TGTGCCAGCAGCTCCGGGACTAGCGGGAGTGGGAATGAGCAGTTCTTC.

This clonotype was detected ten times or more. The V gene is TRBV4-1, the J gene TRBJ1-1; 10 nucleotides match TRBD1. This CDR3 is 15 amino acids long. The germline CDR1 and CDR2 sequences are MGHRA and YSYEKL. V trimming: 1 base; J trimming: 7 bases; junction bases outside the gene matches: 6. CDR3 DNA: TGCGCCAGCAGCCAAGTGACAGGGGGCAGAAATGAAGCTTTCTTT. Translated: CASSQVTGGRNEAFF.

This clonotype was picked up a small number of times. The CDR3 end shows no conserved phenylalanine or tryptophan, and so a read error is likely. The DNA is omitted, as the CDR3 cannot be located on it reliably, and the CDR3 follows TCRdb's listing. V usage is TRBV7-3 and J usage is TRBJ2-7; TRBD2 is taken as the D call from the table, unchecked against the DNA. CDR1 is SGHTA, CDR2 FQGTGA, per germline. The CDR3 contains 8 residues when both ends are counted. CDR3 in amino acids: CASSLMAG.

The chain employs TRBV29-1 and TRBJ1-2; 8 bases fit TRBD1. This CDR3 contains 13 residues. J was trimmed by 4 bases and V by 6 bases; bases with no gene match: 7. Germline CDR1 and CDR2: SQVTM and ANQGSEA. CDR3 region: CSVATGTGYGYTF. The CDR3 DNA is TGCAGCGTCGCGACCGGGACAGGCTATGGCTACACCTTC.

This CDR3 reads CASTQGTAEAFF. CDR3 sequence (DNA): TGTGCCAGCACCCAAGGGACAGCTGAAGCTTTCTTT. This rearrangement joins TRBV12-3 or TRBV12-4 to TRBJ1-1; 7 nucleotides line up with TRBD1. The length of the CDR3 is 12 residues. The trim removed 7 bases at V and 6 bases at J, leaving 5 bases unmatched.

The chain is built from TRBV7-9 and TRBJ1-1; the D is unclear. Germline V gene lookup returns CDR1 SEHNR and CDR2 FQNEAQ (reference sequence). V was trimmed by 5 bases and J by 1 base, leaving 8 bases between them. The CDR3 is 13 residues long. The CDR3 reads CASSEQKNTEAFF. DNA for the CDR3: TGTGCCAGCAGCGAACAGAAGAACACTGAAGCTTTCTTT.

The chain combines TRBV7-9 with TRBJ2-2; 8 bases are a match to TRBD1. Germline V gene sequence: CDR1 SEHNR, CDR2 FQNEAQ (reference sequence). The CDR3 has 14 residues. The V segment lost 3 bases and the J segment 7 bases; nucleotides outside the gene matches: 4. The DNA for the CDR3 is TGTGCCAGCAGCTTTGGACAGGGAATCGGGGAGCTGTTTTTT. It specifies CASSFGQGIGELFF.

The genes are TRBV7-8 and TRBJ1-2, with TRBD1 identical over 8 bases. J lost 2 bases, V lost 1 base, and 3 bases had no gene match. The germline gives CDR1 SGHVS, CDR2 FQNEAQ. The CDR3 loop spans 15 amino acids. The CDR3 bases are TGTGCCAGCAGCTTAGGGACAGGGTTAAACTATGGCTACACCTTC. It specifies CASSLGTGLNYGYTF.

This clonotype was seen many times. This chain uses TRBV7-6 with TRBJ2-1; D is uncertain. The length of the CDR3 is 14 residues. CDR1 SGHVS and CDR2 FNYEAQ come from the germline V gene. V lost 0 bases and J lost 8, with 11 bases in between. The CDR3 DNA follows: TGTGCCAGCAGCTTAGCGTTGGGTGGGGATGAGCAGTTCTTC. Protein sequence: CASSLALGGDEQFF.

CDR3 protein: CSATRPGRTFSNQPQHF. For the CDR3, the DNA is TGCAGTGCGACCAGACCGGGACGAACATTTAGCAATCAGCCCCAGCATTTT. The chain couples TRBV20-1 to TRBJ1-5, with D possibly matching TRBD1 (5 bases). The CDR3 totals 17 residues. V was cut by 6 bases and J by 0 bases, with 21 bases left in between. In germline, CDR1 is DFQATT, CDR2 SNEGSKA (reference sequence).

The chain couples TRBV12-3 or TRBV12-4 to TRBJ2-7; 8 positions match TRBD1. V was pared by 2 bases and J by 2 bases, with 5 bases of the junction left unmatched. This CDR3 has 15 amino acids. The CDR3 region has the DNA TGTGCCAGCAGTTTAAAAGGACAGGGAACCTACGAGCAGTACTTC. Its protein product is CASSLKGQGTYEQYF.